Listed below are T cell receptor beta chains from one sample, sequenced in a study of T-cell reconstitution after alpha-beta-depleted transplantation in children. Each CDR3 protein is one row after TCRdb ran MiXCR on the PCR reads. Among hundreds of thousands of distinct CDR3 sequences, around 18% were seen once, and the ten largest hold 3.3%. The sample here was PBMCs from the stem cell graft donor, taken from the stem cell graft. Receptors originate from a human donor who donated a stem cell graft to a child with acute lymphoblastic leukemia. The CDR3 runs from the conserved cysteine through the conserved F or W. Each record gives: clone size, CDR3 length, J gene, V gene, D gene, CDR3 DNA, CDR3 protein. D genes are given only for firm matches. Clone size is shown for a subset of rows, as once, few, many or a class of expanded clone.

NA 15 TRBJ1-2 TRBV20-1 TRBD1 TGCAGTGCCGCCGAGAGGGGGCGCCCCCACTATGGCTACACCTTC CSAAERGRPHYGYTF
NA 17 TRBJ2-3 TRBV4-1 TRBD2 TGCGCCAGCAGCCATTTGACCGCGGGGGGGTTAGAGGATACGCAGTATTTT CASSHLTAGGLEDTQYF
few 14 TRBJ2-5 TRBV10-1 NA TGCGCCAGCAGTAATAGCCCGGTCTCCGGGACCCAGTACTTC CASSNSPVSGTQYF
many 14 TRBJ2-7 TRBV5-6 NA TGTGCCAGCAGGGGTACAGGGAGTTCCTACGAGCAGTACTTC CASRGTGSSYEQYF
few 15 TRBJ2-5 TRBV24-1 NA TGTGCCACCAGTGATTCGGGACACCGGAGGGAGACCCAGTACTTC CATSDSGHRRETQYF
few 18 TRBJ2-1 TRBV10-3 TRBD2 TGTGCCATCAGGGACTCCGGGACTAGCGGGCTCTACTACAATGAGCAGTTCTTC CAIRDSGTSGLYYNEQFF
NA 15 TRBJ1-4 TRBV5-1 TRBD1 TGCGCCAGCCGGGACAGAGTCACCTCTAATGAAAAACTGTTTTTT CASRDRVTSNEKLFF
few 14 TRBJ2-1 TRBV4-2 NA TGTGCCAGCAGCCAGGGGACGGGGTACAATGAGCAGTTCTTC CASSQGTGYNEQFF
few 14 TRBJ2-1 TRBV29-1 NA TGCAGCGTTCCGACAGAGACCTCCTACAATGAGCAGTTCTTC CSVPTETSYNEQFF
NA 15 TRBJ1-1 TRBV5-6 TRBD1 TGTGCCAGCAGCTCGCTAGACAGGGTGTACACTGAAGCTTTCTTT CASSSLDRVYTEAFF
few 13 TRBJ1-1 TRBV19 NA TGTGCCAGTAGGACCGCTTCGAACACTGAAGCTTTCTTT CASRTASNTEAFF
once 12 TRBJ1-1 TRBV6-2/TRBV6-3 NA TGTGCCAGCAGCCTCTACGCGGCTGAAGCTTTCTTT CASSLYAAEAFF
few 13 TRBJ2-2 TRBV6-5 NA TGTGCCAGCAGTTACTCGTTCGCCGGGGAGCTGTTTTTT CASSYSFAGELFF
few 15 TRBJ2-7 TRBV3-1 TRBD2 TGTGCCAGCAGCGAACTGCAGCGGGAGAACTACGAGCAGTACTTC CASSELQRENYEQYF
few 12 TRBJ1-2 TRBV11-2 NA TGTGCCAGCACCGGGGGGGGGACAGGCTACACCTTC CASTGGGTGYTF
NA 15 TRBJ2-5 TRBV27 NA TGTGCCAGCAGTTCCCTCGGGACGGCCCAAGAGACCCAGTACTTC CASSSLGTAQETQYF
few 17 TRBJ2-2 TRBV29-1 TRBD2 TGCAGCGTTGAAGATCTTCTAAGCGGGGCAAACACCGGGGAGCTGTTTTTT CSVEDLLSGANTGELFF
many 14 TRBJ2-1 TRBV24-1 TRBD2 TGTGCCACCAGTGATCCCGTTAGACTAGCGGAGCAGTTCTTC CATSDPVRLAEQFF
few 14 TRBJ1-5 TRBV6-1 NA TGTGCCAGCAGTGGTTATGGACGGGATCAGCCCCAGCATTTT CASSGYGRDQPQHF
few 16 TRBJ2-6 TRBV4-3 TRBD1 TGCGCCAGCAGCCAAGGGACAGGGGTTGGGGCCAACGTCCTGACTTTC CASSQGTGVGANVLTF
NA 15 TRBJ2-3 TRBV7-3 NA TGTGCCAGCAGCTGGTCCCAGGGGAGCACAGATACGCAGTATTTT CASSWSQGSTDTQYF
NA 10 TRBJ2-7 TRBV6-5 NA TGTGCCGCAGGGTTCTACGAGCAGTACTTC CAAGFYEQYF
many 14 TRBJ2-1 TRBV20-1 NA TGCAGTGCAGATAGCTGGAGCTCCTACAATGAGCAGTTCTTC CSADSWSSYNEQFF
NA 12 TRBJ2-3 TRBV15 NA TGTGCCACCAGGAGAGCCGCAGATACGCAGTATTTT CATRRAADTQYF
NA 12 TRBJ2-1 TRBV18 NA TGTGCCAGCTCACGCCCCGTCGATCAGCAGTTCTTC CASSRPVDQQFF
NA 15 TRBJ1-1 TRBV5-1 TRBD1 TGCGCCAGCAGCTTGGTCGACAGGGACAACACTGAAGCTTTCTTT CASSLVDRDNTEAFF
NA 14 TRBJ2-7 TRBV7-6 NA TGTGCCAGCAGCTCGGAGACTAGTAGGTACGAGCAGTACTTC CASSSETSRYEQYF
NA 15 TRBJ1-3 TRBV6-5 NA TGTGCCAGCAGTTACAGGTTCCCCTCTGGAAACACCATATATTTT CASSYRFPSGNTIYF
few 13 TRBJ2-2 TRBV5-1 NA TGCGCCAGCAGACTCCTGAACACCGGGGAGCTGTTTTTT CASRLLNTGELFF
few 15 TRBJ2-1 TRBV7-9 TRBD1 TGTGCCAGCAGCTCCGGACAGGGGGTATATGTTGAGCAGTTCTTC CASSSGQGVYVEQFF
NA 13 TRBJ2-2 TRBV7-2 NA TGTGCCAGCTGCATAACGAACACCGGGGAGCTGTTTTTT CASCITNTGELFF